The source of this TCR beta chain is a study of siplizumab effects on memory and regulatory T cells (dated by TCRdb to the late 2010s). Turning to the overall study: The study examined how the anti-CD2 antibody siplizumab affects alloreactive T-cell subsets in allogeneic mixed lymphocyte reactions built from human PBMCs.

Comments on this clone: Its antigen has not been determined. Per-base qualities were not stored, and no clone one base away is much larger.

On the study overall, not on this receptor specifically: The cumulative frequency of alloreactive sequences that could be traced back to unstimulated CD4+ memory T cells was significantly reduced by siplizumab. No functional confirmation was obtained for the suppressive function of proliferating Tregs from siplizumab cultures. Unstimulated naive T cells appeared to be more diverse than memory T cells, and naive cells seemed to make a substantial contribution to the alloresponse. Because sequences at frequencies below about 10^-5 were poorly captured, only a minor fraction of alloreactive clones could be mapped back to unstimulated subsets. Among mappable alloreactive CD4+ clones, the Treg-derived fraction averaged around 63% with siplizumab versus roughly 29% in control reactions. A naive or memory phenotype could not be assigned to roughly 75-96% of proliferating CD4+ or CD8+ clones.

From the cysteine up to the phenylalanine, the CDR3 has a length of 18 residues. Solely the CDR3 DNA is kept, with 54 bases framed from the first base. V lost 2 bases and J lost 6 bases; the stretch between them is 23 bases long. The germline V gene gives CDR1 as MDHEN and CDR2 as SYDVKM. TCRbeta CDR3 sequencing was performed on sorted unstimulated T cells and on proliferating T cells recovered from mixed lymphocyte reactions. Fresh whole blood from fewer than 12 HLA-typed healthy donors was used to isolate PBMCs. Unstimulated CD4+ regulatory T cells were FACS-sorted to map the origin of alloreactive clones. The library was obtained by the immunoSEQ multiplex PCR assay. Approximately 10^5 TCR templates per sample were assayed by the deep sequencing platform. Genomic DNA extracted from sorted T cells was the material used for TCRbeta CDR3 sequencing. The original methods were these. The R programming language was used for clonal analysis of TCRbeta CDR3 data. Alloreactive CD4+ and CD8+ clones were defined by comparing unstimulated samples with post-reaction CFSE-low samples. Regulatory or non-regulatory origin was assigned to alloreactive CD4+ clones by matching of sequences to sorted unstimulated Treg and non-Treg repertoires. In its TCRdb copy, this immuneACCESS table keeps in-frame sequences only and misses some clones. Where compared with another copy, unresolved V genes explain less than half of these, and the others have no known cause. That table supplies the V and J calls and clone size; D and trimming were determined from the DNA. Here the sample has around 100,000 clones; roughly 94% occur a single time. Roughly 0.6% of the sample comes from the top ten.

Material: Tregs sorted from blood. The sequence is built from TRBV28 and TRBJ2-1; the D region possibly corresponds to TRBD2 (6 bases align). The receptor was isolated from a human donor in good health. Here the CDR3 is given as CASSLDFSLATGINEQFF. The nucleotide sequence reads TGTGCCAGCAGTTTAGACTTCTCCCTAGCGACCGGTATCAATGAGCAGTTCTTC.